This TCR beta chain was sequenced in a study of patients and donors after allogeneic stem cell transplantation. TCRdb ran MiXCR on the RT-PCR reads and lists one entry per CDR3 protein. The repertoire holds about a million distinct CDR3 sequences, with about a sixth as singletons. This CDR3 comprises 15 residues. V was shortened by 1 base and J by 0 bases, with 7 bases between the two germline ends. The germline gives CDR1 SNHLY, CDR2 FYNNEI. The J gene is TRBJ2-1, the V gene TRBV2; D is unresolved. Material for sequencing was blood, either unsorted or a sorted T cell fraction (not recorded which). This sequence was found in a human donor who was either an allogeneic HSCT recipient or a stem cell or donor lymphocyte infusion donor (not recorded which). It is not recorded whose cells these are; they may come from a transplant donor. CDR3 amino acids: CASSEESSSYNEQFF. CDR3 sequence (DNA): TGTGCCAGCAGTGAAGAATCCTCCTCCTACAATGAGCAGTTCTTC.